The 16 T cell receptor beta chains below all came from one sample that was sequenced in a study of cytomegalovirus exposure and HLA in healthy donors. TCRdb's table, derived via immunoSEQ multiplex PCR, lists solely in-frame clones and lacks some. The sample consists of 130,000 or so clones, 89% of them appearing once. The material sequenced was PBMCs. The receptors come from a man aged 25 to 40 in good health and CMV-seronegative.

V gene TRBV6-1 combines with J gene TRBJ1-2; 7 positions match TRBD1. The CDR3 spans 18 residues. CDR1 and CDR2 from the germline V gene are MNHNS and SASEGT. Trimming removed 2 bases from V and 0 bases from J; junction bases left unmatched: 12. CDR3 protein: CASSERGQGVGTNYGYTF. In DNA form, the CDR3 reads TGTGCCAGCAGTGAAAGGGGGCAGGGGGTTGGAACTAACTATGGCTACACCTTC.

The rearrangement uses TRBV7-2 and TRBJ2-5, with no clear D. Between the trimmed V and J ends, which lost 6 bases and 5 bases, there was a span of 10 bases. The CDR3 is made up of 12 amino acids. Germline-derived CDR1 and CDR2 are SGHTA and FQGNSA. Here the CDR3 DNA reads TGTGCCAGCAGGTCCTCGGAGGAGACCCAGTACTTC. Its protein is CASRSSEETQYF.

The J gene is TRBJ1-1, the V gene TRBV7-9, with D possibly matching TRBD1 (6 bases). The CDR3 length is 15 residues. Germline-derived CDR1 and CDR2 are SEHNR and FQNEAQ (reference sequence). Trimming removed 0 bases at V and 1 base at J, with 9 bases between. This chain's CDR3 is CASSLAQGSNTEAFF. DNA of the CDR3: TGTGCCAGCAGCTTAGCTCAGGGGTCGAACACTGAAGCTTTCTTT.

The CDR3 reads CASSGQGGGNTEAFF. CDR3 DNA sequence: TGTGCCAGCAGTGGGCAGGGGGGAGGGAACACTGAAGCTTTCTTT. This sequence joins TRBV6-5 and TRBJ1-1; 7 nucleotides line up with TRBD1. This CDR3 is 15 amino acids long. Looked up from germline, CDR1 is MNHEY and CDR2 is SVGAGI. After removal of 5 bases from V and 1 base from J, the junction contained 7 bases not matched to a gene.

CDR3 nucleotide sequence: TGTGCCAGCTCACGGGGCCGGGTCGAGAACACTGAAGCTTTCTTT. This sequence encodes CASSRGRVENTEAFF. The J gene is TRBJ1-1, the V gene TRBV18, with D tentatively TRBD1 (5 bases). This CDR3 has 15 residues. The V end was cut by 4 bases, the J end by 1 base, with 13 bases between. The germline gives CDR1 KGHSH, CDR2 LQKENI.

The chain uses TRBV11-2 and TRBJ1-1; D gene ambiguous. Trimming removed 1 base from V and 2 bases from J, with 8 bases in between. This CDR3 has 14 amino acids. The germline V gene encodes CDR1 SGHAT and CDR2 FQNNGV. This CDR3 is CASSLVTVNTEAFF. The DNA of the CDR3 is TGTGCCAGCAGCTTAGTTACAGTCAACACTGAAGCTTTCTTT.

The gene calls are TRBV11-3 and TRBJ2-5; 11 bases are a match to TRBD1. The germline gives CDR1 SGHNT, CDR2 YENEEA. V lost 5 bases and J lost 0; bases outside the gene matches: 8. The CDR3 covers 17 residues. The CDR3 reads CASSPRKGQGDQETQYF. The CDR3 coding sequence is TGTGCCAGCAGCCCAAGGAAGGGACAGGGGGACCAAGAGACCCAGTACTTC. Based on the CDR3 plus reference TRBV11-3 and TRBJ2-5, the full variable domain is EAGVVQSPRYKIIEKKQPVAFWCNPISGHNTLYWYLQNLGQGPELLIRYENEEAVDDSQLPKDRFSAERLKGVDSTLKIQPAELGDSAVYLCASSPRKGQGDQETQYFGPGTRLLVL.

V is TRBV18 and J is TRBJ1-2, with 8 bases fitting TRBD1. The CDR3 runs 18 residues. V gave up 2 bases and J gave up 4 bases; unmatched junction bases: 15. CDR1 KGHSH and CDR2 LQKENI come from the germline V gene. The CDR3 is CASSPTHAGGNPIYGYTF. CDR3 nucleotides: TGTGCCAGCTCACCAACCCATGCAGGGGGCAACCCGATCTATGGCTACACCTTC.

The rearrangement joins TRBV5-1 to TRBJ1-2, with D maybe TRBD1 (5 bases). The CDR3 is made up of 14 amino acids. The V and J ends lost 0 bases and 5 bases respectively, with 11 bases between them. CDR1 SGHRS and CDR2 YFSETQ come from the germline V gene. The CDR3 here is CASSLAGREYGYTF. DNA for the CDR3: TGCGCCAGCAGCTTGGCGGGACGGGAGTATGGCTACACCTTC.

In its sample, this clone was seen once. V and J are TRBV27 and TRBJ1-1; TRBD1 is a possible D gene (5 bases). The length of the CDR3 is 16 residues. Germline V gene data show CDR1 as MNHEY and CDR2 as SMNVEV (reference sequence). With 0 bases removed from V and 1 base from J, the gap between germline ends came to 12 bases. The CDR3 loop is CASSLSGGLANTEAFF. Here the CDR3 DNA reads TGTGCCAGCAGTTTATCGGGGGGATTAGCGAACACTGAAGCTTTCTTT.

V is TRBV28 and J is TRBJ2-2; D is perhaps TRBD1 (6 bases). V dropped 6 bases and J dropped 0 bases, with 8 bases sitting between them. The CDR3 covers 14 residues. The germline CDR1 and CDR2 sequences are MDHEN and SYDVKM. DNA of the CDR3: TGTGCCAGCAGCCAGGGGTCGAACACCGGGGAGCTGTTTTTT. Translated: CASSQGSNTGELFF. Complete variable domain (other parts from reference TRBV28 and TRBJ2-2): DVKVTQSSRYLVKRTGEKVFLECVQDMDHENMFWYRQDPGLGLRLIYFSYDVKMKEKGDIPEGYSVSREKKERFSLILESASTNQTSMYLCASSQGSNTGELFFGEGSRLTVL.

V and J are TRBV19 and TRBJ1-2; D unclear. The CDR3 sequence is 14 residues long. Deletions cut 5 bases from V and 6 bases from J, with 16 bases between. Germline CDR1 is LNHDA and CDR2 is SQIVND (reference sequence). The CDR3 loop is CASSSSFRQDGYTF. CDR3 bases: TGTGCCAGTAGTTCTTCCTTCAGGCAAGATGGCTACACCTTC.

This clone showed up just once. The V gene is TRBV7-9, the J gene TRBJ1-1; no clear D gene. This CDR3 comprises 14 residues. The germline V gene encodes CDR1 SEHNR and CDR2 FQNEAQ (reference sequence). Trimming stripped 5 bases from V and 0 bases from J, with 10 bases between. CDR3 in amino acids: CASSPGFLNTEAFF. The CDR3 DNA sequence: TGTGCCAGCAGCCCAGGTTTCCTGAACACTGAAGCTTTCTTT. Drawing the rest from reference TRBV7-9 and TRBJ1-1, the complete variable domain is DTGVSQNPRHKITKRGQNVTFRCDPISEHNRLYWYRQTLGQGPEFLTYFQNEAQLEKSRLLSDRFSAERPKGSFSTLEIQRTEQGDSAMYLCASSPGFLNTEAFFGQGTRLTVV.

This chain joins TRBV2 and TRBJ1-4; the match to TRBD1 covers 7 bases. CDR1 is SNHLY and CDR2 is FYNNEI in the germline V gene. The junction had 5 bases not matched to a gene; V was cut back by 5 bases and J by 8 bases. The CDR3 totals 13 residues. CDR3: CASSRQGVEKLFF. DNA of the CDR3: TGTGCCAGCAGTAGACAGGGTGTGGAAAAACTGTTTTTT.

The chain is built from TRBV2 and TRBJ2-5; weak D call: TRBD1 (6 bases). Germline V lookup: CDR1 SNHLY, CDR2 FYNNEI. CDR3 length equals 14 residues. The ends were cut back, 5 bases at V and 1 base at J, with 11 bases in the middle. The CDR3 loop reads CASSTGPSQETQYF. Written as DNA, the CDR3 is TGTGCCAGCAGTACAGGGCCATCCCAAGAGACCCAGTACTTC.

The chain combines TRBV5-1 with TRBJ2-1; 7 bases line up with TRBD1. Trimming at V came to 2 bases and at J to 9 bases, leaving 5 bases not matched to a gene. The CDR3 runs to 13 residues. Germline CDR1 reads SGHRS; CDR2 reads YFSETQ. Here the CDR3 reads CASSFTGAGEQFF. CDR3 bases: TGCGCCAGCAGCTTTACAGGGGCTGGTGAGCAGTTCTTC.